This TCR beta chain was obtained from a study of ipilimumab plus nivolumab after autologous stem cell transplantation. About the research overall: Patients received a median of 5 ipilimumab and 8 or 9 nivolumab doses. Myeloma cases were transplant-naive high-risk or relapsed within 3 years post first autologous transplant.

Patients got 3 mg/kg IV nivolumab weeks 1, 4, 7, 10, then biweekly through week 26. The protocol was immunoSEQ multiplex PCR, while the TCRdb copy is restricted to in-frame clones and leaves out a portion. The sample shows some 40,000 clones, roughly 92% of them seen only once. V was pared by 4 bases and J by 0 bases, with 4 bases of the junction left unmatched. The CDR3 runs to 16 residues. Germline assignment: CDR1 MDHEN and CDR2 SYDVKM. General study results and limits: Authors suggest TCR repertoire, Treg phenotype and gut microbiota support further study.

A note on this clone: Antigen specificity is unknown.

The starting material was PBMCs, obtained in a trial of ipilimumab plus nivolumab as post-transplant consolidation. The chain recombines TRBV28 with TRBJ1-4, with 8 bases that match TRBD1. The receptor was derived from a male donor with multiple myeloma. The chain's CDR3 is CASSSPQGATNEKLFF. The CDR3 DNA reads as TGTGCCAGCAGTTCACCACAGGGGGCAACTAATGAAAAACTGTTTTTT.